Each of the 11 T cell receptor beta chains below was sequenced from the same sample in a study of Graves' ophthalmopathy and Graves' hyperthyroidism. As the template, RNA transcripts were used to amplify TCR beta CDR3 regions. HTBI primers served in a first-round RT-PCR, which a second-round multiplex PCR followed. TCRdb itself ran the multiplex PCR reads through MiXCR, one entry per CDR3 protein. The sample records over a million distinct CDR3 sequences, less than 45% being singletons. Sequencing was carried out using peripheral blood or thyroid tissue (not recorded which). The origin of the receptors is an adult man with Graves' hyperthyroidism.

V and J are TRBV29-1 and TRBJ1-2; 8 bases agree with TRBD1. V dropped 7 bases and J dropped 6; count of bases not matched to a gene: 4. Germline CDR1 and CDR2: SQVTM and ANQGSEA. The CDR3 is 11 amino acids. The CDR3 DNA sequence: TGCAGCGACCGGACAGGGAATGGCTACACCTTC. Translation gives CSDRTGNGYTF.

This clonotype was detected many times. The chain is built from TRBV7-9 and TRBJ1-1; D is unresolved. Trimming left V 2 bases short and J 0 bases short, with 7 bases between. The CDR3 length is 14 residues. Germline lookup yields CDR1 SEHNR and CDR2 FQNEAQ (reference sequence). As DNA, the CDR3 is TGTGCCAGCAGCTTACGAGTAGTGAACACTGAAGCTTTCTTT. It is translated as CASSLRVVNTEAFF. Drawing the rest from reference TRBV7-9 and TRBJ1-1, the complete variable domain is DTGVSQNPRHKITKRGQNVTFRCDPISEHNRLYWYRQTLGQGPEFLTYFQNEAQLEKSRLLSDRFSAERPKGSFSTLEIQRTEQGDSAMYLCASSLRVVNTEAFFGQGTRLTVV.

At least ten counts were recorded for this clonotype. The CDR3 reads CASSANYQTGNPNYGYTF. The CDR3 DNA reads as TGTGCCAGCAGCGCTAATTATCAGACAGGCAACCCTAACTATGGCTACACCTTC. The chain recombines TRBV11-1 with TRBJ1-2; weak D call: TRBD1 (6 bases). The CDR3 contains 18 residues. V was cut by 5 bases and J by 0 bases, with 22 bases left in between. CDR1 is SGHAT and CDR2 is FQDESV in the germline V gene (reference sequence). Filled out from reference TRBV11-1 and TRBJ1-2, the complete variable domain reads EAEVAQSPRYKITEKSQAVAFWCDPISGHATLYWYRQILGQGPELLVQFQDESVVDDSQLPKDRFSAERLKGVDSTLKIQPAELGDSAMYLCASSANYQTGNPNYGYTFGSGTRLTVV.

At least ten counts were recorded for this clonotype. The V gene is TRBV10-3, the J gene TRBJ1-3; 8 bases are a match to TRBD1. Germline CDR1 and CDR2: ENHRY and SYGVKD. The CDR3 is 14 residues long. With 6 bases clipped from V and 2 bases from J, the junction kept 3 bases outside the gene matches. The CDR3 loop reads CAIRSTGAGNTIYF. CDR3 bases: TGTGCCATCAGATCGACAGGGGCTGGAAACACCATATATTTT.

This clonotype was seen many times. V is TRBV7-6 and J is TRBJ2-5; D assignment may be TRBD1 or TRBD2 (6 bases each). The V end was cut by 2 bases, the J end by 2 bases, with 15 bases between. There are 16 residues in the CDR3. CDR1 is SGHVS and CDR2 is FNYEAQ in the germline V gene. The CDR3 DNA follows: TGTGCCAGCAGCTTACGCCCCGGAGGGACACAAGAGACCCAGTACTTC. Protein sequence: CASSLRPGGTQETQYF. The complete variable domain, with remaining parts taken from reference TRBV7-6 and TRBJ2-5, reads GAGVSQSPRYKVTKRGQDVALRCDPISGHVSLYWYRQALGQGPEFLTYFNYEAQQDKSGLPNDRFSAERPEGSISTLTIQRTEQRDSAMYRCASSLRPGGTQETQYFGPGTRLLVL.

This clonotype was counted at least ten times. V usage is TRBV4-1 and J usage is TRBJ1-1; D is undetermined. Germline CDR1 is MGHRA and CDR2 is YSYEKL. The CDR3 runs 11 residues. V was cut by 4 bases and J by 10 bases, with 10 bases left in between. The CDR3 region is CASSLNRGAFF. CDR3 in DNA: TGCGCCAGCAGCCTAAACCGGGGAGCTTTCTTT.

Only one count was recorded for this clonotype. The CDR3 sequence is CASVDAGNYGYTF. In DNA, the CDR3 is TGCGCCAGCGTTGATGCCGGAAACTATGGCTACACCTTC. The chain is built from TRBV10-2 and TRBJ1-2; D ambiguous. CDR1 is WSHSY and CDR2 is SAAADI in the germline V gene. The CDR3 has 13 residues. Trimming took off 8 bases at V and 2 bases at J, with 12 bases between the two ends.

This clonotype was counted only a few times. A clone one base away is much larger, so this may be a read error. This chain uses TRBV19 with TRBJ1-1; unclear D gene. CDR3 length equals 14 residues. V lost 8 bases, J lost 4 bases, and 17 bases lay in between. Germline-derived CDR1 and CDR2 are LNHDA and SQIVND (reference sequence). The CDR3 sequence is CASLDRAAATEAFF. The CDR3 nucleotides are TGTGCCAGTCTCGACCGTGCAGCCGCCACTGAAGCTTTCTTT.

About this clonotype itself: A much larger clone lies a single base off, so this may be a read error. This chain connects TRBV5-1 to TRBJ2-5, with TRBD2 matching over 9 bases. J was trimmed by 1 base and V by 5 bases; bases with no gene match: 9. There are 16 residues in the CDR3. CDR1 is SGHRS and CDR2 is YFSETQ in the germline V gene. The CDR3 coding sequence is TGCGCCAGCAGTTCTCTAGCGGGGAGAAGCCAAGAGACCCAGTACTTC. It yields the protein CASSSLAGRSQETQYF.

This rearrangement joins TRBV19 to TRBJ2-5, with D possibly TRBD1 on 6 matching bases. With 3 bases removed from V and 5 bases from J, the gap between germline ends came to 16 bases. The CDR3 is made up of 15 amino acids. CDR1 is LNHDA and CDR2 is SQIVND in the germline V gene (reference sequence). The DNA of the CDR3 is TGTGCCAGTAGTATCCCCCAGGGGAGTCGCGAGACCCAGTACTTC. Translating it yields CASSIPQGSRETQYF.

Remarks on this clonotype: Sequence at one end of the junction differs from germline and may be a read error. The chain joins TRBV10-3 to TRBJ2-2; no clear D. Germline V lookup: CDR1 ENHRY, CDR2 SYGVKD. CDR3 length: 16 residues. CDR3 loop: CASSYFTTTNTGELFF. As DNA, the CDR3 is TGTGCCAGCAGTTACTTTACAACAACGAACACCGGGGAGCTGTTTTTT.